This is a list of T cell receptor beta chains from one sample in a study of regulatory T cells in long-lasting Graves disease. TCRdb re-analysed the multiplex PCR reads in MiXCR, keeping a single row per CDR3 protein. The sample comprises about 560,000 distinct CDR3 sequences, about 16% of which are singletons, and about 12% rests with the top ten. These same records also appear under a second study, on T cells in Graves' hyperthyroidism and ophthalmopathy.

The sample in question was peripheral blood mononuclear cells (PBMCs), obtained at new diagnosis, from a patient treated with antithyroid drugs. These receptors were taken from a man aged 18 to 30 with Graves disease. CDR3s include the opening cysteine and the closing phenylalanine or tryptophan. A D gene is named only where the DNA matches it firmly. Some rows mark clone size as missing; the rest say once, few, many or name a class of expanded clone.

clone_size	d_call	v_call	j_call	cdr3_nt	cdr3_aa
few	.	TRBV11-1	TRBJ2-2	TGTGCCAGCAGCTTACCCCCAGGGGCCGGGGAGCTGTTTTTT	CASSLPPGAGELFF
many	.	TRBV3-1	TRBJ2-5	TGTGCCAGCAGCCAAAGCCGGGTGGAGACCCAGTACTTC	CASSQSRVETQYF
many	.	TRBV12-3/TRBV12-4	TRBJ1-2	TGTGCCAGCAGTGAGATAGGGTATGGCTACACCTTC	CASSEIGYGYTF
.	.	TRBV19	TRBJ1-1	TGTGCCAGTTGTGACAGGAACACTGAAGCTTTCTTT	CASCDRNTEAFF
.	.	TRBV12-3/TRBV12-4	TRBJ1-5	TGTGCCGGCATAAGAGACAGGTATAGCAATCAGCCCCAGCATTTT	CAGIRDRYSNQPQHF
few	.	TRBV6-1	TRBJ2-2	TGTGCCGGCAAGTTTCCCGGGGAGCTGTTTTTT	CAGKFPGELFF
many	TRBD1	TRBV2	TRBJ1-1	TGTGCCAGCAGCACAGGGGGCGCGAACACTGAAGCTTTCTTT	CASSTGGANTEAFF
.	.	TRBV5-4	TRBJ2-2	TGTGCCAGCAGCTTAGGGCCGACGGGGAACACCGGGGAGCTGTTTTTT	CASSLGPTGNTGELFF
many	TRBD1	TRBV20-1	TRBJ1-4	TGCAGTGCTCCTGGACAGGGAAGGGGCGAAAAACTGTTTTTT	CSAPGQGRGEKLFF
many	TRBD2	TRBV13	TRBJ2-1	TGTGCCAGCAGTCTGCGGGGGGGCGAAGAAGATGAGCAGTTCTTC	CASSLRGGEEDEQFF
many	TRBD2	TRBV20-1	TRBJ2-3	TGCAGTGCTGGTCCTAGCGGAAGCACAGATACGCAGTATTTT	CSAGPSGSTDTQYF
many	.	TRBV6-1	TRBJ2-3	TGTGCCAGCAGTCTCTGGGACTCAAATACGCAGTATTTT	CASSLWDSNTQYF
many	.	TRBV6-1	TRBJ1-5	TGTGCCAGCAGTGTGCGAGGGGACAATCAGCCCCAGCATTTT	CASSVRGDNQPQHF
.	TRBD2	TRBV7-9	TRBJ2-7	TGTGCCAGCAGCTTGGTTGGGCTAGCGGGTGCCTCCTACGAGCAGTACTTC	CASSLVGLAGASYEQYF
many	.	TRBV28	TRBJ2-7	TGTGCCAGCAGATCAAAGGAGGGGGCGCGGTACAACGAGCAGTACTTC	CASRSKEGARYNEQYF
.	TRBD1	TRBV15	TRBJ2-5	TGTGCCACCTCAGGGGGACAGGGTGTGGAGACCCAGTACTTC	CATSGGQGVETQYF
few	.	TRBV19	TRBJ2-1	TGTGCCAGTAGTAAGGCTTTTAGCTCCTACAATGAGCAGTTCTTC	CASSKAFSSYNEQFF
many	TRBD2	TRBV7-3	TRBJ2-1	TGTGCCAGCAGCCCCGGGCCGGGACTAGCGTTTCAGTCCTACAATGAGCAGTTCTTC	CASSPGPGLAFQSYNEQFF
.	.	TRBV5-4	TRBJ2-5	TGTGCCAACAGCCGGACGGGCCAAGAGACCCAGTACTTC	CANSRTGQETQYF
many	.	TRBV28	TRBJ1-6	TGTGCCAGCAGTTTACCCCAGGCCTATAATTCACCCCTCCACTTT	CASSLPQAYNSPLHF
many	.	TRBV5-1	TRBJ1-1	TGCGCCAGCAGTCAAACAGGGTGGGCTGAAGCTTTCTTT	CASSQTGWAEAFF
.	.	TRBV9	TRBJ1-4	TGTGCCAGCAGCGTAGAGGCAGGGGTCGAAAAACTGTTTTTT	CASSVEAGVEKLFF
few	.	TRBV15	TRBJ1-5	TGTGCCACCAGCAGGCTTACAGGGAATTCTCAGCCCCAGCATTTT	CATSRLTGNSQPQHF
few	.	TRBV13	TRBJ1-3	TGTGCCAGCAGCCCTTTAAAGGACACCATATATTTT	CASSPLKDTIYF
many	.	TRBV12-3/TRBV12-4	TRBJ2-2	TGTGCCAGCAGTTTAAGGGGGATGAACACCGGGGAGCTGTTTTTT	CASSLRGMNTGELFF
many	.	TRBV6-1	TRBJ1-4	TGTGCCAGCAGTGAATCAGAGGAAAAACTGTTTTTT	CASSESEEKLFF